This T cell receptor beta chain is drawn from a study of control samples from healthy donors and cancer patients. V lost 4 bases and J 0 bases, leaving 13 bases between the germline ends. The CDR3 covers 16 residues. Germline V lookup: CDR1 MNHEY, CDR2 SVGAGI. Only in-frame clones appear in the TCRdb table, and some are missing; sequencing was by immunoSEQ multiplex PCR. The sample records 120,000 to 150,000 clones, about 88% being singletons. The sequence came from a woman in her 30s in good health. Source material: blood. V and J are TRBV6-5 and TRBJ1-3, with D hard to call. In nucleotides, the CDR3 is TGTGCCAGCAGTTCCCCGACGGGAAGCTCTGGAAACACCATATATTTT. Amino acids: CASSSPTGSSGNTIYF.